This TCR beta chain emerged from a study of molecular identifiers for immune sequencing clone quantification. Study-wide points: Molecules of identical TCR sharing a barcode could underestimate highly expanded clone sizes. Detectable among one million naive cells, according to reports, was Jurkat TCR RNA spiked in from one cell.

Worth noting for this clonotype: Its specificity is not known. One end of the junction does not line up with germline, which may come from a read error.

This CDR3 is 13 amino acids long. Per germline, CDR1 MRHNA and CDR2 SNTAGT. It was from about 19,000 to 1,100,000 sorted cells, with 10%, 30% or 50% RNA, that naive CD8 libraries came. The authors sorted naive CD8 T cells as CD8+CD4-CCR7+CD45RA+. A single record per CDR3 protein comes from TCRdb applying MiXCR to the PCR reads. The data hold nearly 650,000 distinct CDR3 sequences, with 25% observed a single time. The sequencing sample was made of naive CD8+ T cells from blood, with Jurkat cell RNA spiked in. Subset here: FACS-sorted CD8+CD4-CCR7+CD45RA+ naive T cells. This TCR derives from a human donor in good health. Some libraries in this study had Jurkat cell RNA spiked in. The chain carries TRBV6-4 and TRBJ1-5; D unclear. CDR3 sequence (DNA): TGTGCCAGCAGTGGGGGAGCGGGTCAGCACCAGCATTTT. It encodes CASSGGAGQHQHF.